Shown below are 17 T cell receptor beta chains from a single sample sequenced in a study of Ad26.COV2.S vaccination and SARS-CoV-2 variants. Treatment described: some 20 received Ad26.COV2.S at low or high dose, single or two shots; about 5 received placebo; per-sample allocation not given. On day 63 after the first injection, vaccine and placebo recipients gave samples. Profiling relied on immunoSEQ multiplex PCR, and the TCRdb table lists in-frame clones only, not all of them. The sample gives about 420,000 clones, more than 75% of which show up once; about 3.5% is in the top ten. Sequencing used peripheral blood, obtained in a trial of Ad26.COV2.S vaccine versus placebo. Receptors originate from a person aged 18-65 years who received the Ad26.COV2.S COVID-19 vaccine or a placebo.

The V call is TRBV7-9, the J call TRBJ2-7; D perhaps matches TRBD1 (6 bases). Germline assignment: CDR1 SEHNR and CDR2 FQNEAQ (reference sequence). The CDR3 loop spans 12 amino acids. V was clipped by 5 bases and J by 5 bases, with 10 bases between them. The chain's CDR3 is CASSVRGNEQYF. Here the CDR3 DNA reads TGTGCCAGCAGCGTCAGGGGAAACGAGCAGTACTTC.

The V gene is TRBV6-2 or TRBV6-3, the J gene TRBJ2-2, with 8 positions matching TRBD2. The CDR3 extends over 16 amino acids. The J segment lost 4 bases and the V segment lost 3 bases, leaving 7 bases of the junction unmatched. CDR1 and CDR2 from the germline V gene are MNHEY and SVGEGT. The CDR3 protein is CASSYDAGGPTGELFF. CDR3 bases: TGTGCCAGCAGTTATGATGCGGGGGGCCCCACCGGGGAGCTGTTTTTT.

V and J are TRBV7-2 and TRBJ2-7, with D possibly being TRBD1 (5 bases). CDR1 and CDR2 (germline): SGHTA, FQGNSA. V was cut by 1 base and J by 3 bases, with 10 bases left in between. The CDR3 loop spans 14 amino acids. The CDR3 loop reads CASSLGQTYYEQYF. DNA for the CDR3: TGTGCCAGCAGCTTAGGACAGACTTACTACGAGCAGTACTTC. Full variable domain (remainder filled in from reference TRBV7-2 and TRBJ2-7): GAGVSQSPSNKVTEKGKDVELRCDPISGHTALYWYRQSLGQGLEFLIYFQGNSAPDKSGLPSDRFSAERTGGSVSTLTIQRTQQEDSAVYLCASSLGQTYYEQYFGPGTRLTVT.

CDR3 nucleotides: TGCGCCAGCAGCGGGGCTGGGCAGTTCTTC. Protein sequence: CASSGAGQFF. The V and J genes are TRBV4-1 and TRBJ2-1, with D tentatively TRBD1 (5 bases). Germline CDR1 is MGHRA and CDR2 is YSYEKL. The CDR3 is 10 residues long. Between the trimmed V and J ends, which lost 5 bases and 12 bases, there was a span of 8 bases.

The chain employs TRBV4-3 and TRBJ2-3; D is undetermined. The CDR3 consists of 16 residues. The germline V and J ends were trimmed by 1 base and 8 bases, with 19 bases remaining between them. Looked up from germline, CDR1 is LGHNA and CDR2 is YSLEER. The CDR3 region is CASSQVGEDPQVTQYF. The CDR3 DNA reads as TGCGCCAGCAGCCAAGTGGGTGAGGACCCCCAAGTTACGCAGTATTTT.

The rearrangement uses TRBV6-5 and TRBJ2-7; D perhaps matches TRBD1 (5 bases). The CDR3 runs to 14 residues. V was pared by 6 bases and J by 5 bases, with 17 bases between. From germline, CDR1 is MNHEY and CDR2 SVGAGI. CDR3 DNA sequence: TGTGCCAGCAGCTACCAGGGCCTCCTGGACGAGCAGTACTTC. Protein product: CASSYQGLLDEQYF.

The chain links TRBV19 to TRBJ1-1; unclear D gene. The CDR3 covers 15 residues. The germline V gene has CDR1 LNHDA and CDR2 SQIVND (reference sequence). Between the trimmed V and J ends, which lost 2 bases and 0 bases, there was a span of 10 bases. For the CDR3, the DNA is TGTGCCAGTAGTATAAAGGCGGAGATGAACACTGAAGCTTTCTTT. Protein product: CASSIKAEMNTEAFF.

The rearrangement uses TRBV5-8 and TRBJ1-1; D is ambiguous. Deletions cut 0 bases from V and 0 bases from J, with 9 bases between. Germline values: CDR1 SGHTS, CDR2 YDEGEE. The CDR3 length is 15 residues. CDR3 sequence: CASSLGVGLNTEAFF. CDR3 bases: TGTGCCAGCAGCTTGGGAGTGGGGTTGAACACTGAAGCTTTCTTT.

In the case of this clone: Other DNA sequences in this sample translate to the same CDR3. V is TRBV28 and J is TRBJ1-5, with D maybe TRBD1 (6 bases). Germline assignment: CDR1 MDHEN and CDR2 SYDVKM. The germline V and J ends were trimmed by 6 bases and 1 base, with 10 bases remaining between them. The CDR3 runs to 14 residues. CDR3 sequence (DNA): TGTGCCAGCAGCCTAGGGGGAAGCAATCAGCCCCAGCATTTT. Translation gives CASSLGGSNQPQHF.

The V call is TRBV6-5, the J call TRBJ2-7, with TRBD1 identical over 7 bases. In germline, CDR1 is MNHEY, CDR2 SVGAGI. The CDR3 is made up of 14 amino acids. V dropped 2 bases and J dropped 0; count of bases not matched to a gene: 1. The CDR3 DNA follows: TGTGCCAGCAGTTACCGGGACAGCTCCTACGAGCAGTACTTC. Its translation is CASSYRDSSYEQYF.

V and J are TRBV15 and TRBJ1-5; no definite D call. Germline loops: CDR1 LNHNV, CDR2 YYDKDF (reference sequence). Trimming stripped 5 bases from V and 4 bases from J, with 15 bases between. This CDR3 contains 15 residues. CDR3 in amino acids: CATSQTRGPNQPQHF. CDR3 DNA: TGTGCCACCAGCCAAACCCGCGGGCCGAATCAGCCCCAGCATTTT.

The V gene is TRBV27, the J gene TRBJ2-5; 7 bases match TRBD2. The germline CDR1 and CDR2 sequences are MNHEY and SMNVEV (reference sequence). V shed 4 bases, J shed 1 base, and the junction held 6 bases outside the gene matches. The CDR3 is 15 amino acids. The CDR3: CASSSSRLAQETQYF. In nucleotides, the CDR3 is TGTGCCAGCAGTTCATCCCGACTAGCCCAAGAGACCCAGTACTTC.

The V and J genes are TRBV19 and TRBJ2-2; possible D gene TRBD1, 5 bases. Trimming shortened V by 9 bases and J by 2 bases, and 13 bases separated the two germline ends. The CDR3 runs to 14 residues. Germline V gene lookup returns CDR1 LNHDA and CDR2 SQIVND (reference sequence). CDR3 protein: CASRTGVNTGELFF. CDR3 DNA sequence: TGTGCCAGCCGTACAGGAGTCAACACCGGGGAGCTGTTTTTT.

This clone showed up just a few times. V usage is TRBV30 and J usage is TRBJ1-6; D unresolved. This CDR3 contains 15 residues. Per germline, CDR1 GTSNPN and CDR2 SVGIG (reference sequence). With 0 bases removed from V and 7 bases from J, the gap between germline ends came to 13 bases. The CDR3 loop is CAWSVSAGWNSPLHF. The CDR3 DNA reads TGTGCCTGGAGTGTATCGGCAGGCTGGAATTCACCCCTCCACTTT.

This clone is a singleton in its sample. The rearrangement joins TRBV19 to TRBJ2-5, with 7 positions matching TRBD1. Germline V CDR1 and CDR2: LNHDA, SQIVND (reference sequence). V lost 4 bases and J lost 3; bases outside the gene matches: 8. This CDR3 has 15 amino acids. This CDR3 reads CASSSPGTAKETQYF. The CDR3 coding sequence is TGTGCCAGTAGTAGCCCCGGGACAGCGAAAGAGACCCAGTACTTC.

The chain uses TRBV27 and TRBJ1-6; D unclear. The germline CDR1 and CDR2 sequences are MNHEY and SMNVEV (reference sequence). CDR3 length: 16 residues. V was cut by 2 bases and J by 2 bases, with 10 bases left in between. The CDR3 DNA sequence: TGTGCCAGCAGTTTAAGCCCCACAACCTATAATTCACCCCTCCACTTT. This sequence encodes CASSLSPTTYNSPLHF.

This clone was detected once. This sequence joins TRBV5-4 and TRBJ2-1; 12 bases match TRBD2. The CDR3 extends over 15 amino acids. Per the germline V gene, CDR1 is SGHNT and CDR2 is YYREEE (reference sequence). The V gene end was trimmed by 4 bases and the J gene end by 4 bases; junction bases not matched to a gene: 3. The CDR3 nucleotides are TGTGCCAGCAGCACAGGACTAGCGGGGTACAATGAGCAGTTCTTC. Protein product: CASSTGLAGYNEQFF.